This T cell receptor beta chain was captured in a study of spatial heterogeneity in lung cancer. General study findings and limits: Tracking of tumor mutation counts was seen in expanded intratumoral alpha and beta TCR counts. Sequencing reached an estimated coverage of tumor T cells that was only 6.5% to 8% for alpha chains and approximately 12% for beta chains.

Via MiXCR, TCRdb re-called the 5' RACE reads, giving one row per CDR3 protein. The sample holds more than 7,500 distinct CDR3 sequences; 8% to 9.5% are singletons and the top ten take roughly 13%. Noted time point: sample taken at primary tumor resection. V trimming: 2 bases; J trimming: 5 bases; junction bases outside the gene matches: 5. This CDR3 has 15 residues. In germline, CDR1 is SGHVS, CDR2 FQNEAQ. Points on this clonotype: The target antigen is unknown.

The sequences come from lung tumor tissue, collected at surgery. The sequence derives from a female donor with early-stage non-small cell lung cancer. The chain has TRBV7-8 and TRBJ2-1, with TRBD2 matching over 8 bases. The CDR3 DNA is TGTGCCAGCAGCTTAACCGTAGCGGGGCACAATGAGCAGTTCTTC. This encodes CASSLTVAGHNEQFF.